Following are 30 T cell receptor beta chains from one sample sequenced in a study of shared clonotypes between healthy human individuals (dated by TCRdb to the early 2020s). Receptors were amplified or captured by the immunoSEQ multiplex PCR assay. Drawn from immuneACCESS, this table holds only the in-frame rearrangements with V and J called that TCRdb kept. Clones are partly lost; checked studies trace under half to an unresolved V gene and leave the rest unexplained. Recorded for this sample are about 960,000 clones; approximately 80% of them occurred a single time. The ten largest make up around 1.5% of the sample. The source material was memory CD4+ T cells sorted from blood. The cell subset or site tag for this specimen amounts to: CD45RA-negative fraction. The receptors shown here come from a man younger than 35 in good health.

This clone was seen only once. In nucleotides, the CDR3 is TGTGCCAGCAGCTTGCATGGTGGGGAGCTGTTTTTT. Translation gives CASSLHGGELFF. The chain couples TRBV5-6 to TRBJ2-2; D not resolved. CDR1 and CDR2 from the germline V gene are SGHDT and YYEEEE. The CDR3 consists of 12 residues. V lost 1 base and J 8 bases, leaving 6 bases between the germline ends.

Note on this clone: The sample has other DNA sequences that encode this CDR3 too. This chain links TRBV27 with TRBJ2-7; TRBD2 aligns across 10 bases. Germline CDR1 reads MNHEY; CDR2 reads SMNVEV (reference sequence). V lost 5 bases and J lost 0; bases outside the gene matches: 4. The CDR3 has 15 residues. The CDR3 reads CASSLLAGSSYEQYF. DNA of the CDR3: TGTGCCAGCAGTCTACTAGCGGGATCCTCCTACGAGCAGTACTTC.

The CDR3 DNA sequence: TGTGCCAGCAGTTTAGACAGGGAGAGCGTAGATACGCAGTATTTT. Encoded protein: CASSLDRESVDTQYF. This rearrangement joins TRBV5-4 to TRBJ2-3, with TRBD1 matching 7 bases. From germline, CDR1 is SGHNT and CDR2 YYREEE (reference sequence). V gave up 5 bases and J gave up 5 bases; unmatched junction bases: 11. This CDR3 has 15 amino acids. Combining the CDR3 with reference TRBV5-4 and TRBJ2-3 gives the whole variable domain ETGVTQSPTHLIKTRGQQVTLRCSSQSGHNTVSWYQQALGQGPQFIFQYYREEENGRGNFPPRFSGLQFPNYSSELNVNALELDDSALYLCASSLDRESVDTQYFGPGTRLTVL.

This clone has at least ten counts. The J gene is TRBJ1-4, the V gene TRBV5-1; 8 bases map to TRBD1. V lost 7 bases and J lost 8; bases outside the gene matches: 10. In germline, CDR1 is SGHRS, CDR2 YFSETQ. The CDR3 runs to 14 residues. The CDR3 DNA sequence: TGCGCCAGCGCGGACACAGGGGGGAGCGAAAAACTGTTTTTT. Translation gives CASADTGGSEKLFF.

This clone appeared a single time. CDR3 protein: CASSHVYNYTF. In DNA form, the CDR3 reads TGTGCCAGCAGCCACGTATACAACTACACCTTC. This chain uses TRBV14 with TRBJ1-2, with D unresolved. The germline CDR1 and CDR2 sequences are SGHDN and FVKESK. V gave up 3 bases and J gave up 10 bases, with 9 bases separating them. The CDR3 consists of 11 residues.

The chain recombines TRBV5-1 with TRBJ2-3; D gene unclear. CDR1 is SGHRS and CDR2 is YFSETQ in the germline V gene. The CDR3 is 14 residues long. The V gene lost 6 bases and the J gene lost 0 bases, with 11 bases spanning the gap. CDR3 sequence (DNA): TGCGCCAGCAACTCGACGGTTAGCACAGATACGCAGTATTTT. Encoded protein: CASNSTVSTDTQYF.

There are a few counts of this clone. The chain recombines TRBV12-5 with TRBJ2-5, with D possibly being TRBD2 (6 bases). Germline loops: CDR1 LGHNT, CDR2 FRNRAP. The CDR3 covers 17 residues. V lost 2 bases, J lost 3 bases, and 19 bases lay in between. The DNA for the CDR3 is TGTGCTAGTGGTTTGCCCCTCCGATGGGGGGAGGAAGAGACCCAGTACTTC. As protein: CASGLPLRWGEEETQYF.

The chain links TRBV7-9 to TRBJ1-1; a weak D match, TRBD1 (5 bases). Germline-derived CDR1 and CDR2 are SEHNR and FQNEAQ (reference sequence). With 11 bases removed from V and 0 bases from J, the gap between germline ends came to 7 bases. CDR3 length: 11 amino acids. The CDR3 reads CALRVNTEAFF. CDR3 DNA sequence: TGTGCCCTCAGGGTGAACACTGAAGCTTTCTTT.

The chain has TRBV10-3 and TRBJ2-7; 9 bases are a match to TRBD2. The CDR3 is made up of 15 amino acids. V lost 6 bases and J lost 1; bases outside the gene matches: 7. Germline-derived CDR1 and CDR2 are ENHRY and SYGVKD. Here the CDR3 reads CAISRGLASSYEQYF. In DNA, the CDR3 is TGTGCCATCAGCCGAGGACTAGCGAGTTCCTACGAGCAGTACTTC.

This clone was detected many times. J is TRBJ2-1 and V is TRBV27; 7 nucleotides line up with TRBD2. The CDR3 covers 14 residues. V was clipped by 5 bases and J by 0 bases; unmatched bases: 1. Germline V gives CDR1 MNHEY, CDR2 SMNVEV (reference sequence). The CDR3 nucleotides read TGTGCCAGCAGTCCGGGAGGCTCCTACAATGAGCAGTTCTTC. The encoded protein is CASSPGGSYNEQFF.

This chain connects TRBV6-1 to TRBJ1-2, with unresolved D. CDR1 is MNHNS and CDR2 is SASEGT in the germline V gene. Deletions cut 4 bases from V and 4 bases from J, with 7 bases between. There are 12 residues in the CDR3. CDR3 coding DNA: TGTGCCAGCAGTGCATCGATCTATGGCTACACCTTC. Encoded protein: CASSASIYGYTF.

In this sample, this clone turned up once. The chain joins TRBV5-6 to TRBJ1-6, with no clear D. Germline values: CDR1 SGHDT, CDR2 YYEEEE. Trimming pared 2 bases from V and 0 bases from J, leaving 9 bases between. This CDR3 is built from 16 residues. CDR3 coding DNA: TGTGCCAGCAGCTTCATCGGGAGCTCCTATAATTCACCCCTCCACTTT. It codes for CASSFIGSSYNSPLHF. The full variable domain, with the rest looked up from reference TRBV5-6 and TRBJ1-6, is DAGVTQSPTHLIKTRGQQVTLRCSPKSGHDTVSWYQQALGQGPQFIFQYYEEEERQRGNFPDRFSGHQFPNYSSELNVNALLLGDSALYLCASSFIGSSYNSPLHFGNGTRLTVT.

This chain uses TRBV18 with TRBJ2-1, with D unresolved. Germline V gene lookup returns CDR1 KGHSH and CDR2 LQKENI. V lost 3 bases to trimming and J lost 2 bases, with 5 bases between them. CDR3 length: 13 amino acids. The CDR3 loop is CASSPTTYNEQFF. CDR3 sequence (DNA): TGTGCCAGCTCACCCACAACCTACAATGAGCAGTTCTTC.

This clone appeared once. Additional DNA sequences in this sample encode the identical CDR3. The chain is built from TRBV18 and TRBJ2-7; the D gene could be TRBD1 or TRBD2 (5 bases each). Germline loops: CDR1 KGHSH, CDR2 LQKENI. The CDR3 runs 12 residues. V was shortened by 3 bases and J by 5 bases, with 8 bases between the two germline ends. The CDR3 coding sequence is TGTGCCAGCTCACCCCGAGGGGACGAGCAGTACTTC. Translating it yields CASSPRGDEQYF.

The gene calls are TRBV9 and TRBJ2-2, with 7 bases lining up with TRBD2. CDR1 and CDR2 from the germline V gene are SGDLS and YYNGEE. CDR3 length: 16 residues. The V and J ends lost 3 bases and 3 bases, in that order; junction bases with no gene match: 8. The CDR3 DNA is TGTGCCAGCAGCGGGGGTGCGGGAGCGCACACCGGGGAGCTGTTTTTT. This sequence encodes CASSGGAGAHTGELFF.

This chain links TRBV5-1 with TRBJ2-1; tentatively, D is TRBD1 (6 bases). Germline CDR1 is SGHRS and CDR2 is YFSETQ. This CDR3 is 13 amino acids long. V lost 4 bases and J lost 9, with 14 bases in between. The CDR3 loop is CASSRAGGLEQFF. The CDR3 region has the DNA TGCGCCAGCAGCCGCGCTGGGGGCCTTGAGCAGTTCTTC.

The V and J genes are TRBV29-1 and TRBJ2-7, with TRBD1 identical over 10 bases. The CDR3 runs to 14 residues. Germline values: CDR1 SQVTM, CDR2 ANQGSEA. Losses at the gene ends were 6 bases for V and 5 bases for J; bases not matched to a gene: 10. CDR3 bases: TGCAGCGTCAAAAGGACAGGGGGTTTGGACGAGCAGTACTTC. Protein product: CSVKRTGGLDEQYF.

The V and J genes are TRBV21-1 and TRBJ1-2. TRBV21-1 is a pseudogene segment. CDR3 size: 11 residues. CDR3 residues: CAGGFGGGYTF. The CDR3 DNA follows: TGTGCCGGGGGGTTTGGCGGAGGCTACACCTTC.

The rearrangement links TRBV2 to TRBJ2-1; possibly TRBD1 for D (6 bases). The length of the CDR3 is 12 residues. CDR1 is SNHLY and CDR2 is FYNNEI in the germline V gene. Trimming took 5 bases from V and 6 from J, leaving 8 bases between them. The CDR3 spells CASSSDSNEQFF. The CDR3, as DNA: TGTGCCAGCAGTTCGGACAGCAATGAGCAGTTCTTC.

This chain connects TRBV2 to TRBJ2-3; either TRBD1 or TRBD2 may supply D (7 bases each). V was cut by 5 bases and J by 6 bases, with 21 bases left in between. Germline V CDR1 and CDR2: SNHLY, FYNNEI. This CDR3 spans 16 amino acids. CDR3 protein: CASSTSRRGGTDTQYF. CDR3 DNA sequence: TGTGCCAGCAGTACCTCCCGCAGGGGGGGGACCGATACGCAGTATTTT.

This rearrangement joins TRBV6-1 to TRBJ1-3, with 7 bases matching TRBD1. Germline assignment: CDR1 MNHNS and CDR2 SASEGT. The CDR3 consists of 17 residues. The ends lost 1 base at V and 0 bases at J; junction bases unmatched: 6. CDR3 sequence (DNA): TGTGCCAGCAGTGAAGACAGGGGCTTTCCCTCTGGAAACACCATATATTTT. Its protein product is CASSEDRGFPSGNTIYF.

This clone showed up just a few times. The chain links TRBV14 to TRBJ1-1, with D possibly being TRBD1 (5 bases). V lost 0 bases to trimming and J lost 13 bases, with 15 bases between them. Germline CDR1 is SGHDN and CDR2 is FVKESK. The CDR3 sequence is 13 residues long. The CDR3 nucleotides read TGTGCCAGCAGCCAAGATTTAGCAGGGAAAGTTTTCTTT. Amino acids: CASSQDLAGKVFF.

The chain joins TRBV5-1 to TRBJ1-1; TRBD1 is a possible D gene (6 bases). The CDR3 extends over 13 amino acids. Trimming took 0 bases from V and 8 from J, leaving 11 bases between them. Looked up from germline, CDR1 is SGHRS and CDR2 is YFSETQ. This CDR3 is CASSLEGEEEAFF. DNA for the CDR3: TGCGCCAGCAGCTTGGAGGGGGAGGAGGAAGCTTTCTTT.

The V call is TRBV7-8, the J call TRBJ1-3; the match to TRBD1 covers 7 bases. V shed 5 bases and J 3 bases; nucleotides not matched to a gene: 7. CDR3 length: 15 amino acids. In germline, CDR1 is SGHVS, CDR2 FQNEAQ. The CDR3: CASSNRQGHGNTIYF. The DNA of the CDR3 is TGTGCCAGCAGCAACAGACAGGGTCATGGAAACACCATATATTTT.

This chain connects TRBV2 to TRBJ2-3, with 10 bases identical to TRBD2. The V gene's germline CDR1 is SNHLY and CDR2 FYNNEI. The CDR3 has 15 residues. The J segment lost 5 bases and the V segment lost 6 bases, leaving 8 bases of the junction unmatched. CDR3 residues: CASRGTSAPQDTQYF. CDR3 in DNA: TGTGCCAGCAGGGGGACTAGCGCCCCCCAAGATACGCAGTATTTT.

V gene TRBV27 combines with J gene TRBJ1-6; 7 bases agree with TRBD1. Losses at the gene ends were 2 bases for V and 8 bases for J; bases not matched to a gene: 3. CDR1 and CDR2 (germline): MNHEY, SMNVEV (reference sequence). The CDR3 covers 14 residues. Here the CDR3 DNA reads TGTGCCAGCAGTTTAGACAGGGTACATTCACCCCTCCACTTT. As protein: CASSLDRVHSPLHF.

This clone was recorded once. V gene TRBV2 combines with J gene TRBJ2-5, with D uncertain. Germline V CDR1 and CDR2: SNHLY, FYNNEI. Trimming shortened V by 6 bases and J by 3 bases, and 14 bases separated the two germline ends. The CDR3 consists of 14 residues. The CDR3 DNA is TGTGCCAGCAGACCCAACTCCAATAAAGAGACCCAGTACTTC. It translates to CASRPNSNKETQYF.

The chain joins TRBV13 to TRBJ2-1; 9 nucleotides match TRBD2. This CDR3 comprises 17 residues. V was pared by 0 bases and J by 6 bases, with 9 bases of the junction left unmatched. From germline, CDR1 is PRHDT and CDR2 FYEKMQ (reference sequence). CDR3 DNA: TGTGCCAGCAGCTTAGGGGATCTTAGCGGGAGTCGCAATGAGCAGTTCTTC. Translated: CASSLGDLSGSRNEQFF.

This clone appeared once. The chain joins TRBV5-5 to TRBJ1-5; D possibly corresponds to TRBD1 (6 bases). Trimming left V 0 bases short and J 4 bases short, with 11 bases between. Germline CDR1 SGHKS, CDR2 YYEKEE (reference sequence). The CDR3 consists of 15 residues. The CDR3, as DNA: TGTGCCAGCAGCTTGGGAGCAGGGGCAAATCAGCCCCAGCATTTT. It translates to CASSLGAGANQPQHF.

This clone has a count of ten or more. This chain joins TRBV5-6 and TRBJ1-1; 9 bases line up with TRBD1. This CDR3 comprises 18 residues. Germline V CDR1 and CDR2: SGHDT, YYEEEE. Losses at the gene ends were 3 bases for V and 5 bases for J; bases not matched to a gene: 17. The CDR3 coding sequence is TGTGCCAGCAGCTCGCCGGGACAGGGATCCCAACTATGGACTGAAGCTTTCTTT. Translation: CASSSPGQGSQLWTEAFF. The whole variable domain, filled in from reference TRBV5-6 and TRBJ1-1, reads DAGVTQSPTHLIKTRGQQVTLRCSPKSGHDTVSWYQQALGQGPQFIFQYYEEEERQRGNFPDRFSGHQFPNYSSELNVNALLLGDSALYLCASSSPGQGSQLWTEAFFGQGTRLTVV.